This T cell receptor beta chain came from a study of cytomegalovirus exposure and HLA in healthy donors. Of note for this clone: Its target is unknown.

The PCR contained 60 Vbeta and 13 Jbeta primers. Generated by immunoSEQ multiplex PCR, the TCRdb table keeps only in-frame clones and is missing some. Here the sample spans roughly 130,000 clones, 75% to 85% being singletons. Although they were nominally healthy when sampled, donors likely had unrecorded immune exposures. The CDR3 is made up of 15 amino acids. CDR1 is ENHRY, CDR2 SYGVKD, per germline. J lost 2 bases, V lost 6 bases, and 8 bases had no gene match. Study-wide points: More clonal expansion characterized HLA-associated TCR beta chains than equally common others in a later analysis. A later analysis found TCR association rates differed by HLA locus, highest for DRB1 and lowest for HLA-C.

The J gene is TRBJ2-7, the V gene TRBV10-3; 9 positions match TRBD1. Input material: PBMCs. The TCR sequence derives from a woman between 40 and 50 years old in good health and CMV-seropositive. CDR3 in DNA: TGTGCCATCAGCGCGCCGGGACAGGGTCCCTACGAGCAGTACTTC. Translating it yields CAISAPGQGPYEQYF.